Below are 8 T cell receptor beta chains sequenced from a single sample in a study of Graves' ophthalmopathy and Graves' hyperthyroidism (dated 2018 in TCRdb). The sequencing machine was an Illumina HiSeq 2000. For repertoire sequencing, the TCR beta CDR3 regions were amplified from RNA transcripts. The first round of RT-PCR was done with HTBI primers and the Qiagen OneStep RT-PCR kit, and was followed by a second round of multiplex PCR, then size selection and purification. In TCRdb, the public reads were trimmed at Q25 with fastp and aligned with MiXCR, with productive beta chains retained. When rows share a CDR3 protein, they turn into one entry using the most common DNA and genes. This sample has about 210,000 distinct CDR3 sequences in its table, and 29% of those were observed once. Jointly, the top ten make up approximately 9% of the sample. The sequenced sample consisted of peripheral blood. The receptors were gathered from a man aged 50-60 years with Graves' ophthalmopathy. Donor details come from another sample of the same person, matched by shared clones.

This clonotype was recorded many times. The genes are TRBV27 and TRBJ1-3; D possibly corresponds to TRBD1 (5 bases). From germline, CDR1 is MNHEY and CDR2 SMNVEV (reference sequence). This CDR3 contains 15 residues. Trimming removed 5 bases at V and 0 bases at J, with 11 bases between. DNA for the CDR3: TGTGCCAGCAGTCCCCAGGGTCCCTCTGGAAACACCATATATTTT. It yields the protein CASSPQGPSGNTIYF.

Many counts were recorded for this clonotype. The chain recombines TRBV18 with TRBJ2-7; D call uncertain. The V gene's germline CDR1 is KGHSH and CDR2 LQKENI. The CDR3 loop spans 15 amino acids. Trimming took 3 bases from V and 4 from J, leaving 16 bases between them. The CDR3 region has the DNA TGTGCCAGCTCACCCGGCCAGGTACCTTCGTACGAGCAGTACTTC. This codes for CASSPGQVPSYEQYF. The variable domain in full, completed from reference TRBV18 and TRBJ2-7, reads NAGVMQNPRHLVRRRGQEARLRCSPMKGHSHVYWYRQLPEEGLKFMVYLQKENIIDESGMPKERFSAEFPKEGPSILRIQQVVRGDSAAYFCASSPGQVPSYEQYFGPGTRLTVT.

The V call is TRBV6-2 or TRBV6-3, the J call TRBJ1-5, with D possibly matching TRBD1 (5 bases). V was trimmed by 6 bases and J by 5 bases, leaving 17 bases between them. Per germline, CDR1 MNHEY and CDR2 SVGEGT. This CDR3 comprises 15 residues. CDR3 sequence (DNA): TGTGCCAGCAGCCCCATCGGACAATCTTATCAGCCCCAGCATTTT. This sequence encodes CASSPIGQSYQPQHF.

This clonotype occurred many times. This chain uses TRBV6-2 or TRBV6-3 with TRBJ2-7; the match to TRBD1 covers 7 bases. From germline, CDR1 is MNHEY and CDR2 SVGEGT. With V trimmed by 0 bases and J by 1 base, 3 bases remained unmatched. The CDR3 consists of 15 residues. CDR3 bases: TGTGCCAGCAGTTACTCGACAGGGATGTCCTACGAGCAGTACTTC. Encoded protein: CASSYSTGMSYEQYF.

The chain employs TRBV6-2 or TRBV6-3 and TRBJ1-2; D remains unclear. The V end lost 4 bases, the J end lost 6 bases, and 9 bases lay between the germline ends. The CDR3 is made up of 12 amino acids. Germline V lookup: CDR1 MNHEY, CDR2 SVGEGT. This CDR3 reads CASSSDLNGYTF. The CDR3 bases are TGTGCCAGCAGTTCTGACCTGAATGGCTACACCTTC.

The chain uses TRBV12-3 or TRBV12-4 and TRBJ1-5; D perhaps matches TRBD1 (5 bases). CDR3 length: 14 amino acids. V gave up 7 bases and J gave up 5 bases, with 15 bases separating them. CDR3 amino acids: CASNSAGRDQPQHF. CDR3 sequence (DNA): TGTGCCAGCAATTCCGCAGGGCGGGATCAGCCCCAGCATTTT.

This clonotype has at least ten counts. The chain recombines TRBV5-1 with TRBJ1-6, with D possibly matching TRBD1 (6 bases). The germline CDR1 and CDR2 sequences are SGHRS and YFSETQ. Trimming removed 4 bases at V and 5 bases at J, with 22 bases between. The CDR3 covers 18 residues. The CDR3 DNA reads as TGCGCCAGCAGCCGGACGATCTCGAGGGACACTAATAATTCACCCCTCCACTTT. It yields the protein CASSRTISRDTNNSPLHF.

The table lists this clonotype with many counts. The chain has TRBV5-1 and TRBJ2-7; TRBD2 matches 9 bases. V shed 0 bases, J shed 5 bases, and the junction held 6 bases outside the gene matches. This CDR3 contains 15 residues. Germline V gene sequence: CDR1 SGHRS, CDR2 YFSETQ. Here the CDR3 DNA reads TGCGCCAGCAGCTTGGGGGGTAGCGGGAGCCACGAGCAGTACTTC. It codes for CASSLGGSGSHEQYF.